A single sample is the source of the 25 T cell receptor beta chains below, sequenced in a study of blood T cell repertoires in COVID-19. The assay was immunoSEQ multiplex PCR, and TCRdb's table has in-frame clones only and misses some. Among some 120,000 clones, around 77% were seen once, and the ten largest hold under 14%. Sequenced input: peripheral blood. Source of these receptors: a human donor in a cohort sampled during active COVID-19.

This clone turned up a few times. The chain combines TRBV6-5 with TRBJ2-3; 13 bases fit TRBD2. CDR1 MNHEY and CDR2 SVGAGI come from the germline V gene. The CDR3 is made up of 15 amino acids. V was pared by 7 bases and J by 7 bases, with 8 bases of the junction left unmatched. The CDR3 loop reads CASKVGTSGTNTQYF. The CDR3 DNA is TGTGCCAGCAAGGTTGGGACTAGCGGGACGAATACGCAGTATTTT.

This sequence joins TRBV29-1 and TRBJ1-5; TRBD1 matches at 7 bases. Trimming cost V 7 bases and J 14 bases; bases outside gene matches: 14. CDR1 is SQVTM, CDR2 ANQGSEA, per germline. CDR3 length: 12 residues. The CDR3 DNA sequence: TGCAGCGCCCGGGACAGACAAACTTCCGAGCATTTT. Its protein product is CSARDRQTSEHF.

CDR3 DNA sequence: TGTGCCAGCAGTTTTAGCCGCAGGGGAGTACAGGTCGAGCAGTACTTC. Its translation: CASSFSRRGVQVEQYF. This sequence joins TRBV27 and TRBJ2-7; weak D call: TRBD1 (6 bases). Germline CDR1 is MNHEY and CDR2 is SMNVEV (reference sequence). Trimming took 3 bases from V and 6 from J, leaving 21 bases between them. This CDR3 has 16 amino acids.

The gene calls are TRBV19 and TRBJ1-1, with 7 bases matching TRBD1. The length of the CDR3 is 13 residues. Germline loops: CDR1 LNHDA, CDR2 SQIVND (reference sequence). J was trimmed by 0 bases and V by 5 bases; bases with no gene match: 0. The CDR3, as DNA: TGTGCCAGTAGTGGGACAGTGAACACTGAAGCTTTCTTT. Translation: CASSGTVNTEAFF.

CDR3 nucleotide sequence: TGTGCCAGCAGCTTATGGGGTCAGGGTGCGGGACAAGAGACCCAGTACTTC. Translation gives CASSLWGQGAGQETQYF. J is TRBJ2-5 and V is TRBV7-9; D possibly corresponds to TRBD2 (6 bases). V lost 2 bases to trimming and J lost 2 bases, with 18 bases between them. CDR3 length equals 17 residues. The germline V gene has CDR1 SEHNR and CDR2 FQNEAQ (reference sequence). The full variable domain, rest sourced from reference TRBV7-9 and TRBJ2-5, is DTGVSQNPRHKITKRGQNVTFRCDPISEHNRLYWYRQTLGQGPEFLTYFQNEAQLEKSRLLSDRFSAERPKGSFSTLEIQRTEQGDSAMYLCASSLWGQGAGQETQYFGPGTRLLVL.

J is TRBJ2-2 and V is TRBV7-8; 11 nucleotides match TRBD2. The CDR3 has 16 amino acids. The germline CDR1 and CDR2 sequences are SGHVS and FQNEAQ. V trimming: 1 base; J trimming: 6 bases; junction bases outside the gene matches: 4. CDR3 sequence reads: CASSLELAGVAGELFF. For the CDR3, the DNA is TGTGCCAGCAGCTTAGAACTAGCGGGGGTAGCCGGGGAGCTGTTTTTT.

The chain employs TRBV2 and TRBJ2-6; D is uncertain. Trimming shortened V by 7 bases and J by 0 bases, and 16 bases separated the two germline ends. The CDR3 contains 17 residues. Germline CDR1 SNHLY, CDR2 FYNNEI. CDR3 bases: TGTGCCAGCATCCAAACAGTTTTCCGCTCTGGGGCCAACGTCCTGACTTTC. This translates into CASIQTVFRSGANVLTF.

The J gene is TRBJ2-5, the V gene TRBV28, with a possible D match to TRBD2 (5 bases). Trimming pared 2 bases from V and 4 bases from J, leaving 8 bases between. The CDR3 sequence is 13 residues long. Germline V gives CDR1 MDHEN, CDR2 SYDVKM. The CDR3 DNA reads TGTGCCAGCAGTTTAGGGGAGACAGAGACCCAGTACTTC. Its protein product is CASSLGETETQYF. The entire variable domain, with the rest obtained from reference TRBV28 and TRBJ2-5, is as follows: DVKVTQSSRYLVKRTGEKVFLECVQDMDHENMFWYRQDPGLGLRLIYFSYDVKMKEKGDIPEGYSVSREKKERFSLILESASTNQTSMYLCASSLGETETQYFGPGTRLLVL.

The chain is built from TRBV2 and TRBJ1-4; D perhaps matches TRBD1 (6 bases). CDR3 length: 15 residues. V lost 6 bases and J 7 bases, leaving 18 bases between the germline ends. Germline CDR1 and CDR2: SNHLY and FYNNEI. Here the CDR3 reads CASRATGSRGEKLFF. CDR3 nucleotides: TGTGCCAGCAGAGCAACAGGGTCAAGGGGTGAAAAACTGTTTTTT. Variable domain in full (rest from reference TRBV2 and TRBJ1-4): EPEVTQTPSHQVTQMGQEVILRCVPISNHLYFYWYRQILGQKVEFLVSFYNNEISEKSEIFDDQFSVERPDGSNFTLKIRSTKLEDSAMYFCASRATGSRGEKLFFGSGTQLSVL.

This clone was counted once. V is TRBV12-3 or TRBV12-4 and J is TRBJ2-1; D is unresolved. CDR3 length: 11 amino acids. The V and J ends lost 1 base and 9 bases respectively, with 4 bases between them. This CDR3 reads CASSLGAEQFF. The CDR3 DNA reads as TGTGCCAGCAGTTTAGGGGCTGAGCAGTTCTTC.

The chain joins TRBV9 to TRBJ2-7; weak D call: TRBD2 (8 bases). V was pared by 3 bases and J by 6 bases, with 16 bases between. The CDR3 has 14 amino acids. Per the germline V gene, CDR1 is SGDLS and CDR2 is YYNGEE. The CDR3 region is CASSAGGDRSEQYF. CDR3 in DNA: TGTGCCAGCAGCGCGGGAGGGGACAGATCCGAGCAGTACTTC. Full variable domain (rest looked up from reference TRBV9 and TRBJ2-7): DSGVTQTPKHLITATGQRVTLRCSPRSGDLSVYWYQQSLDQGLQFLIQYYNGEERAKGNILERFSAQQFPDLHSELNLSSLELGDSALYFCASSAGGDRSEQYFGPGTRLTVT.

The CDR3 sequence is CASTAGQPNTGELFF. The CDR3 DNA reads TGTGCCAGCACAGCAGGACAGCCCAACACCGGGGAGCTGTTTTTT. V and J are TRBV9 and TRBJ2-2, with a tentative D call TRBD1 (6 bases). The V gene lost 6 bases and the J gene lost 2 bases, with 14 bases spanning the gap. The germline gives CDR1 SGDLS, CDR2 YYNGEE. The CDR3 spans 15 residues.

The J gene is TRBJ2-5, the V gene TRBV24-1, with TRBD1 as a possible D gene (6 bases). The CDR3 extends over 13 amino acids. Germline CDR1 is KGHDR and CDR2 is SFDVKD. V dropped 5 bases and J dropped 4 bases, with 10 bases sitting between them. The CDR3 protein is CATSVRGRETQYF. The DNA for the CDR3 is TGTGCCACCAGTGTGAGGGGGAGAGAGACCCAGTACTTC.

The DNA for the CDR3 is TGTGCCAGCAGCGTAGGACAGAACGACATTCAGTACTTC. Its translation is CASSVGQNDIQYF. V usage is TRBV9 and J usage is TRBJ2-4; TRBD1 is a possible D gene (5 bases). This CDR3 spans 13 amino acids. Trimming took 0 bases from V and 8 from J, leaving 9 bases between them. The germline gives CDR1 SGDLS, CDR2 YYNGEE.

The chain carries TRBV6-6 and TRBJ1-5; TRBD1 might be the D (6 bases). Germline V gene data show CDR1 as MNHNY and CDR2 as SVGAGI (reference sequence). V was shortened by 2 bases and J by 2 bases, with 13 bases between the two germline ends. The CDR3 sequence is 16 residues long. As DNA, the CDR3 is TGTGCCAGCAGTTACATCGCTAGACAGGGCAATCAGCCCCAGCATTTT. Translation: CASSYIARQGNQPQHF.

The J gene is TRBJ1-2, the V gene TRBV25-1; TRBD1 agrees at 10 bases. The CDR3 is made up of 14 amino acids. V lost 4 bases and J lost 7; bases outside the gene matches: 6. The germline V gene encodes CDR1 MGHDK and CDR2 SYGVNS. Here the CDR3 reads CASSARTGGGGYTF. The CDR3 nucleotides read TGTGCCAGCAGTGCCCGGACAGGGGGTGGTGGCTACACCTTC.

This chain uses TRBV19 with TRBJ2-7, with TRBD1 as a possible D gene (5 bases). CDR1 is LNHDA and CDR2 is SQIVND in the germline V gene (reference sequence). The CDR3 has 15 amino acids. The V gene lost 3 bases and the J gene lost 0 bases, with 12 bases spanning the gap. The CDR3 loop reads CASSIGAGISYEQYF. The CDR3 DNA follows: TGTGCCAGTAGTATCGGTGCAGGGATCTCCTACGAGCAGTACTTC.

The chain recombines TRBV6-6 with TRBJ2-7, with 7 bases that match TRBD1. V gave up 5 bases and J gave up 2 bases; unmatched junction bases: 9. This CDR3 has 15 residues. CDR1 MNHNY and CDR2 SVGAGI come from the germline V gene (reference sequence). Here the CDR3 DNA reads TGTGCCAGCAGTCCTGAGACAGGGCCGACCTACGAGCAGTACTTC. Translated, it gives CASSPETGPTYEQYF.

The gene calls are TRBV20-1 and TRBJ1-5; D unresolved. The CDR3 is made up of 12 amino acids. The germline V gene has CDR1 DFQATT and CDR2 SNEGSKA (reference sequence). The V end was cut by 3 bases, the J end by 4 bases, with 7 bases between. The DNA of the CDR3 is TGCAGTGCTAGTGGGAGGAATCAGCCCCAGCATTTT. It encodes CSASGRNQPQHF.

The chain combines TRBV25-1 with TRBJ1-1, with TRBD1 as a possible D gene (5 bases). The CDR3 length is 15 residues. Trimming shortened V by 1 base and J by 4 bases, and 13 bases separated the two germline ends. Germline V gene data show CDR1 as MGHDK and CDR2 as SYGVNS. The CDR3 sequence is CASSELGGVATEAFF. The CDR3 nucleotides read TGTGCCAGCAGTGAATTGGGGGGAGTAGCCACTGAAGCTTTCTTT.

On this clone itself: Other DNA sequences in this specimen translate into the identical CDR3. The V call is TRBV3-1 (or the pseudogene TRBV3-2), the J call TRBJ2-7; a possible D gene is TRBD2 (6 bases). V lost 6 bases and J 2 bases, leaving 8 bases between the germline ends. The germline gives CDR1 LGHDT, CDR2 YNNKEL (reference sequence). The CDR3 runs to 12 residues. CDR3 in amino acids: CASSGGAYEQYF. The CDR3 bases are TGTGCCAGCAGTGGAGGGGCCTACGAGCAGTACTTC.

This rearrangement joins TRBV7-3 to TRBJ2-5; no clear D. CDR3 length: 13 amino acids. CDR1 is SGHTA, CDR2 FQGTGA, per germline. V lost 1 base to trimming and J lost 2 bases, with 5 bases between them. CDR3 in amino acids: CASSLNSQETQYF. In DNA, the CDR3 is TGTGCCAGCAGCTTAAATTCGCAAGAGACCCAGTACTTC.

This sequence joins TRBV5-4 and TRBJ2-7; 8 nucleotides line up with TRBD2. V gave up 4 bases and J gave up 3 bases; unmatched junction bases: 9. Germline CDR1 reads SGHNT; CDR2 reads YYREEE (reference sequence). The CDR3 length is 15 residues. The CDR3 sequence is CASSRNGAGGYEQYF. CDR3 DNA: TGTGCCAGCAGCAGGAACGGGGCGGGGGGCTACGAGCAGTACTTC.

V and J are TRBV13 and TRBJ2-3; 9 nucleotides agree with TRBD2. V was clipped by 1 base and J by 4 bases; unmatched bases: 12. This CDR3 contains 18 residues. Germline-derived CDR1 and CDR2 are PRHDT and FYEKMQ (reference sequence). CDR3 bases: TGTGCCAGCAGCTTAGAGGGAGAACATAGCGGGGGACCAGATACGCAGTATTTT. Amino acid sequence: CASSLEGEHSGGPDTQYF.

This clone showed up just once. This chain joins TRBV2 and TRBJ1-2; D may be TRBD1 (6 bases). V was cut by 7 bases and J by 8 bases, with 23 bases left in between. Germline CDR1 reads SNHLY; CDR2 reads FYNNEI. CDR3 length equals 15 residues. The CDR3 sequence is CASIMPEPPGVGYTF. DNA of the CDR3: TGTGCCAGCATTATGCCAGAACCGCCAGGGGTAGGCTACACCTTC. Together with reference TRBV2 and TRBJ1-2, the CDR3 gives the full variable domain: EPEVTQTPSHQVTQMGQEVILRCVPISNHLYFYWYRQILGQKVEFLVSFYNNEISEKSEIFDDQFSVERPDGSNFTLKIRSTKLEDSAMYFCASIMPEPPGVGYTFGSGTRLTVV.